This T cell receptor beta chain was sequenced during a study of blood T cell repertoires in COVID-19. Study at large: Some COVID-19 samples were acute and others convalescent; all came from the United States, Italy and Spain. From T cells, B-cell-depleted T cells, or PBMCs came the material, which was cDNA or gDNA.

Original data processing: Reference gene primer amplification in the assay estimated nucleated cell counts. Assay used: immunoSEQ multiplex PCR; TCRdb lists only in-frame clones, some missing. Clone size and V and J calls were adopted from that table, with D and trimming inferred from the DNA. Counted here are roughly 100,000 clones, 90% occurring once; the ten biggest clones make up about 5.2%. This clonotype originated in a man aged 45-60 years with acute or convalescent COVID-19. Sequencing was carried out using peripheral blood.

CDR3 nucleotide sequence: TGCGCCAGCAGTGAGGGGACTAGCGGACACAATGAGCAGTTCTTC. Protein: CASSEGTSGHNEQFF. The chain couples TRBV10-1 to TRBJ2-1; 11 bases agree with TRBD2. The CDR3 is 15 amino acids. V was pared by 2 bases and J by 5 bases, with 2 bases of the junction left unmatched. Germline loops: CDR1 WNHNN, CDR2 SYGVQD (reference sequence).